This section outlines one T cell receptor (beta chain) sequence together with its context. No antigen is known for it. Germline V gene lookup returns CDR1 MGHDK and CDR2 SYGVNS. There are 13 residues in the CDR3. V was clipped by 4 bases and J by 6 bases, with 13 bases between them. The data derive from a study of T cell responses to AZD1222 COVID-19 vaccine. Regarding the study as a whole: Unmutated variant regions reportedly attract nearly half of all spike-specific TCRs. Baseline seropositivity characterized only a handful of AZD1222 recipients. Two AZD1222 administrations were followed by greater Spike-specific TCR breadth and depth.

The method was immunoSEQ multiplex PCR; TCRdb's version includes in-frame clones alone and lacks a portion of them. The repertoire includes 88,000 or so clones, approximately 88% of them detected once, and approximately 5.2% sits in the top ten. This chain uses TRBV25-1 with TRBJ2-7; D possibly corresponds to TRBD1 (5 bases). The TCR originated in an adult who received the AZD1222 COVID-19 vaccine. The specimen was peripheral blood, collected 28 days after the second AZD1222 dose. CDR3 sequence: CASSVFLGAEQYF. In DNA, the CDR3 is TGTGCCAGCAGTGTATTTCTAGGGGCCGAGCAGTACTTC.